The 29 T cell receptor beta chains below all came from one sample that was sequenced in a study of T cells after somatic rescue of genetic block. TCRdb's copy holds only in-frame clones and misses some; the assay was immunoSEQ multiplex PCR. The sample shows 11,000 to 15,000 clones, around 68% of them seen only once. Material: peripheral blood mononuclear cells (PBMCs). The receptors shown here come from a man aged 18 to 29.

In its sample, this clone was seen a few times. V is TRBV29-1 and J is TRBJ2-2; 9 positions agree with TRBD2. The CDR3 is 14 amino acids. Germline loops: CDR1 SQVTM, CDR2 ANQGSEA. Trimming cost V 6 bases and J 3 bases; bases outside gene matches: 5. CDR3 sequence reads: CSVLAGDHTGELFF. The CDR3 region has the DNA TGCAGCGTATTAGCGGGAGATCACACCGGGGAGCTGTTTTTT.

The chain carries TRBV13 and TRBJ2-7; 7 nucleotides agree with TRBD1. CDR1 and CDR2 from the germline V gene are PRHDT and FYEKMQ (reference sequence). The CDR3 runs 13 residues. With 4 bases clipped from V and 2 bases from J, the junction kept 2 bases outside the gene matches. The CDR3: CASSSGQPYEQYF. The DNA of the CDR3 is TGTGCCAGCAGCTCGGGACAGCCCTACGAGCAGTACTTC.

V usage is TRBV5-1 and J usage is TRBJ2-5; 7 nucleotides agree with TRBD2. In germline, CDR1 is SGHRS, CDR2 YFSETQ. The CDR3 sequence is 16 residues long. Trimming removed 0 bases from V and 2 bases from J; junction bases left unmatched: 7. The CDR3: CASSLVGGKKQETQYF. DNA for the CDR3: TGCGCCAGCAGCTTGGTGGGGGGGAAAAAGCAAGAGACCCAGTACTTC. Using reference TRBV5-1 and TRBJ2-5 for the parts outside the CDR3, the full variable domain is KAGVTQTPRYLIKTRGQQVTLSCSPISGHRSVSWYQQTPGQGLQFLFEYFSETQRNKGNFPGRFSGRQFSNSRSEMNVSTLELGDSALYLCASSLVGGKKQETQYFGPGTRLLVL.

This chain connects TRBV6-5 to TRBJ1-1, with TRBD1 identical over 10 bases. This CDR3 is built from 11 residues. Looked up from germline, CDR1 is MNHEY and CDR2 is SVGAGI. V lost 5 bases to trimming and J lost 11 bases; unmatched junction nucleotides: 2. This CDR3 is CASSDRGLAFF. Written as DNA, the CDR3 is TGTGCCAGCAGTGACAGGGGGCTGGCTTTCTTT.

CDR3 sequence: CASSSVGLAKDTQYF. The CDR3, as DNA: TGTGCCAGCAGTTCGGTGGGACTAGCGAAGGATACGCAGTATTTT. V usage is TRBV6-5 and J usage is TRBJ2-3; 10 bases map to TRBD2. The length of the CDR3 is 15 residues. The V segment lost 4 bases and the J segment 6 bases; nucleotides outside the gene matches: 7. Germline V gene lookup returns CDR1 MNHEY and CDR2 SVGAGI.

V gene TRBV5-8 combines with J gene TRBJ2-6, with D perhaps being TRBD1 or TRBD2 (5 bases each). This CDR3 contains 17 residues. V lost 3 bases to trimming and J lost 0 bases, with 13 bases between them. Per the germline V gene, CDR1 is SGHTS and CDR2 is YDEGEE. The chain's CDR3 is CASSYRGYFSGANVLTF. Written as DNA, the CDR3 is TGTGCCAGCAGCTACCGGGGCTACTTCTCTGGGGCCAACGTCCTGACTTTC.

The CDR3 region is CASSLPLLVRGYEQYF. CDR3 nucleotide sequence: TGTGCCAGCAGCTTACCCTTACTAGTTCGGGGATACGAGCAGTACTTC. This sequence joins TRBV11-3 and TRBJ2-7, with TRBD2 as a possible D gene (5 bases). Germline V gives CDR1 SGHNT, CDR2 YENEEA. The V end lost 2 bases, the J end lost 4 bases, and 18 bases lay between the germline ends. This CDR3 region has 16 residues.

On this clone: A junction end diverges from the germline sequence, so it may reflect a read error. J is TRBJ2-5 and V is TRBV7-7, with 11 bases identical to TRBD2. The CDR3 sequence is 19 residues long. The germline CDR1 and CDR2 sequences are SSHAT and FNYEAQ (reference sequence). The CDR3 loop is CASSPVTSGTLRLSETQYF. The CDR3 region has the DNA TGTGCTAGCAGCCCTGTGACTAGCGGGACCCTTCGTCTCTCGGAGACCCAGTACTTC.

This chain links TRBV9 with TRBJ2-3, with no clear D. CDR1 and CDR2 from the germline V gene are SGDLS and YYNGEE. CDR3 length equals 15 residues. V gave up 2 bases and J gave up 1 base, with 11 bases separating them. CDR3 DNA: TGTGCCAGCAGCGTTGATCTAACCCGCACAGATACGCAGTATTTT. Its translation: CASSVDLTRTDTQYF. Drawing the rest from reference TRBV9 and TRBJ2-3, the complete variable domain is DSGVTQTPKHLITATGQRVTLRCSPRSGDLSVYWYQQSLDQGLQFLIQYYNGEERAKGNILERFSAQQFPDLHSELNLSSLELGDSALYFCASSVDLTRTDTQYFGPGTRLTVL.

This clone was detected only a few times. The chain couples TRBV6-6 to TRBJ2-1; D is uncertain. The V end was cut by 7 bases, the J end by 0 bases, with 16 bases between. The CDR3 totals 16 residues. Germline CDR1 MNHNY, CDR2 SVGAGI (reference sequence). This CDR3 reads CASMAWHISSYNEQFF. The CDR3 region has the DNA TGTGCCAGCATGGCCTGGCACATTAGCTCCTACAATGAGCAGTTCTTC.

This chain joins TRBV6-5 and TRBJ1-1; TRBD1 aligns across 9 bases. J lost 4 bases, V lost 10 bases, and 7 bases had no gene match. The germline CDR1 and CDR2 sequences are MNHEY and SVGAGI. The CDR3 is made up of 13 amino acids. The DNA for the CDR3 is TGTGCCATCCTCTCGACAGGGGGCACTGAAGCTTTCTTT. Its translation is CAILSTGGTEAFF.

J is TRBJ2-1 and V is TRBV29-1, with TRBD1 identical over 7 bases. J gave up 8 bases and V 6 bases, and 7 bases lay outside the gene matches. The germline V gene encodes CDR1 SQVTM and CDR2 ANQGSEA. This CDR3 has 12 residues. The CDR3 region is CSVRGRRDEQFF. DNA of the CDR3: TGCAGCGTAAGGGGGCGGAGAGATGAGCAGTTCTTC.

The V and J genes are TRBV7-9 and TRBJ2-1; D is uncertain. The CDR3 spans 10 residues. CDR1 and CDR2 from the germline V gene are SEHNR and FQNEAQ (reference sequence). Trimming took off 3 bases at V and 10 bases at J, with 4 bases between the two ends. CDR3 loop: CASSLQEQFF. CDR3 in DNA: TGTGCCAGCAGCTTGCAGGAGCAGTTCTTC. The full variable domain, rest sourced from reference TRBV7-9 and TRBJ2-1, is DTGVSQNPRHKITKRGQNVTFRCDPISEHNRLYWYRQTLGQGPEFLTYFQNEAQLEKSRLLSDRFSAERPKGSFSTLEIQRTEQGDSAMYLCASSLQEQFFGPGTRLTVL.

V usage is TRBV7-3 and J usage is TRBJ2-7; D may match TRBD1 or TRBD2 (5 bases each). There are 12 residues in the CDR3. Germline CDR1 reads SGHTA; CDR2 reads FQGTGA. V lost 2 bases to trimming and J lost 6 bases, with 8 bases between them. The CDR3 protein is CASSLSGGEQYF. In DNA, the CDR3 is TGTGCCAGCAGCTTATCTGGGGGCGAGCAGTACTTC.

This sequence joins TRBV28 and TRBJ2-4, with D perhaps TRBD2 (5 bases). From germline, CDR1 is MDHEN and CDR2 SYDVKM. The germline V and J ends were trimmed by 2 bases and 0 bases, with 11 bases remaining between them. This CDR3 region has 16 residues. CDR3 residues: CASSLPGSQAKNIQYF. The CDR3 DNA reads TGTGCCAGCAGTTTACCGGGATCCCAAGCCAAAAACATTCAGTACTTC.

The chain joins TRBV4-1 to TRBJ2-2; D remains unclear. Trimming pared 0 bases from V and 5 bases from J, leaving 10 bases between. The CDR3 consists of 15 residues. Germline V CDR1 and CDR2: MGHRA, YSYEKL. The CDR3 DNA sequence: TGCGCCAGCAGCCAAGACTGGTTGTGGACCGGGGAGCTGTTTTTT. It codes for CASSQDWLWTGELFF.

This clone came up once. The chain employs TRBV28 and TRBJ2-7; tentatively, D is TRBD2 (6 bases). The V and J ends lost 7 bases and 2 bases respectively, with 21 bases between them. Germline V gives CDR1 MDHEN, CDR2 SYDVKM. This CDR3 is built from 16 residues. Here the CDR3 reads CASMGRTTSLPYEQYF. The CDR3, as DNA: TGTGCCAGCATGGGGAGGACTACTAGCCTTCCCTACGAGCAGTACTTC.

J is TRBJ1-1 and V is TRBV27, with TRBD1 as a possible D gene (5 bases). The length of the CDR3 is 15 residues. V shed 2 bases and J shed 3 bases, with 13 bases lying between them. Germline V gene data show CDR1 as MNHEY and CDR2 as SMNVEV (reference sequence). CDR3 in DNA: TGTGCCAGCAGTTTAGGCAGGGATGGGTACACTGAAGCTTTCTTT. Translation gives CASSLGRDGYTEAFF.

The V and J genes are TRBV11-2 and TRBJ2-3, with D possibly TRBD2 on 6 matching bases. Germline V lookup: CDR1 SGHAT, CDR2 FQNNGV. The ends were cut back, 2 bases at V and 2 bases at J, with 17 bases in the middle. The CDR3 is 17 residues long. The CDR3 region has the DNA TGTGCCAGCAGCTTATTTGCCCCGGGACTTTCCACAGATACGCAGTATTTT. It is translated as CASSLFAPGLSTDTQYF.

The rearrangement links TRBV6-1 to TRBJ2-7; TRBD2 is a possible D gene (6 bases). Trimming stripped 2 bases from V and 0 bases from J, with 23 bases between. The CDR3 runs to 19 residues. Germline loops: CDR1 MNHNS, CDR2 SASEGT. This chain's CDR3 is CASSEPHYPGTLYSYEQYF. In nucleotides, the CDR3 is TGTGCCAGCAGTGAACCTCACTACCCCGGGACTTTATACTCCTACGAGCAGTACTTC.

The chain has TRBV28 and TRBJ1-4; D is undetermined. CDR1 is MDHEN and CDR2 is SYDVKM in the germline V gene. CDR3 length equals 14 residues. V was trimmed by 6 bases and J by 2 bases, leaving 10 bases between them. Here the CDR3 reads CASSLGGTNEKLFF. Here the CDR3 DNA reads TGTGCCAGCAGCCTTGGTGGGACTAATGAAAAACTGTTTTTT.

This chain connects TRBV6-4 to TRBJ1-5, with D possibly TRBD1 on 6 matching bases. The CDR3 length is 14 residues. Germline V gives CDR1 MRHNA, CDR2 SNTAGT. V was pared by 7 bases and J by 2 bases, with 12 bases between. The chain's CDR3 is CASKIQGGNQPQHF. CDR3 DNA: TGTGCCAGCAAAATACAGGGTGGCAATCAGCCCCAGCATTTT.

This sequence joins TRBV5-4 and TRBJ2-7; 7 nucleotides align to TRBD1. Germline V lookup: CDR1 SGHNT, CDR2 YYREEE (reference sequence). After removal of 1 base from V and 2 bases from J, the junction contained 3 bases not matched to a gene. The CDR3 runs 14 residues. CDR3 amino acids: CASSLMGTAYEQYF. The CDR3, as DNA: TGTGCCAGCAGCTTGATGGGGACAGCCTACGAGCAGTACTTC.

In DNA, the CDR3 is TGTGCCAGCAGTCACCGCGGTGTTCAAGAGACCCAGTACTTC. It translates to CASSHRGVQETQYF. The genes are TRBV6-6 and TRBJ2-5; D is ambiguous. The CDR3 spans 14 residues. CDR1 and CDR2 (germline): MNHNY, SVGAGI (reference sequence). V was shortened by 5 bases and J by 2 bases, with 12 bases between the two germline ends.

The chain carries TRBV4-2 and TRBJ2-1, with 12 nucleotides matching TRBD2. The CDR3 is 16 amino acids. The germline V gene encodes CDR1 LGHNA and CDR2 YNFKEQ. Trimming cost V 3 bases and J 10 bases; bases outside gene matches: 10. CDR3 region: CASSHILAGGPGEQFF. The CDR3 DNA is TGTGCCAGCAGCCATATCCTAGCGGGAGGGCCGGGGGAGCAGTTCTTC.

This clone is a singleton in its sample. This rearrangement joins TRBV7-7 to TRBJ2-2; 10 bases line up with TRBD1. Germline loops: CDR1 SSHAT, CDR2 FNYEAQ (reference sequence). V was pared by 5 bases and J by 6 bases, with 3 bases of the junction left unmatched. The CDR3 consists of 14 residues. In nucleotides, the CDR3 is TGTGCCAGCAGCCGGGACAGGGGAGCCGGGGAGCTGTTTTTT. This translates into CASSRDRGAGELFF.

In this sample, this clone turned up a few times. V gene TRBV7-3 combines with J gene TRBJ2-1; D might be TRBD2 (6 bases). The V end lost 2 bases, the J end lost 0 bases, and 8 bases lay between the germline ends. Germline loops: CDR1 SGHTA, CDR2 FQGTGA. The CDR3 has 15 amino acids. The CDR3 protein is CASSLFGSSYNEQFF. The CDR3, as DNA: TGTGCCAGCAGCTTATTCGGGAGCTCCTACAATGAGCAGTTCTTC.

The chain has TRBV11-3 and TRBJ2-1, with D perhaps TRBD1 (6 bases). CDR1 SGHNT and CDR2 YENEEA come from the germline V gene. This CDR3 spans 18 amino acids. Trimming removed 5 bases from V and 2 bases from J, with 22 bases in between. Written as DNA, the CDR3 is TGTGCCAGCAGCAGGGGGTCGAGTAGCTTTTTTACCTACAATGAGCAGTTCTTC. Translation: CASSRGSSSFFTYNEQFF. Full variable domain (missing parts from reference TRBV11-3 and TRBJ2-1): EAGVVQSPRYKIIEKKQPVAFWCNPISGHNTLYWYLQNLGQGPELLIRYENEEAVDDSQLPKDRFSAERLKGVDSTLKIQPAELGDSAVYLCASSRGSSSFFTYNEQFFGPGTRLTVL.

This chain links TRBV6-5 with TRBJ2-1; a weak D match, TRBD2 (6 bases). Germline V CDR1 and CDR2: MNHEY, SVGAGI. Trimming took 5 bases from V and 8 from J, leaving 10 bases between them. The CDR3 has 12 amino acids. The CDR3 here is CASSPEGDEQFF. The CDR3 region has the DNA TGTGCCAGCAGTCCGGAGGGTGATGAGCAGTTCTTC.